This T cell receptor beta chain was profiled in a study of immune evolution from preneoplasia to lung adenocarcinoma. Resections took place in Japan or China from about 2014 to 2017. H&E slides confirmed each diagnosis, reviewed by two pathologists independently. Profiling relied on immunoSEQ multiplex PCR, and the TCRdb table lists in-frame clones only, not all of them. The sample includes thousands of clones, 85% seen only once; the top ten take 20% to 25%. Germline V gene data show CDR1 as LNHDA and CDR2 as SQIVND (reference sequence). Trimming removed 6 bases at V and 2 bases at J, with 10 bases between. The CDR3 has 13 amino acids. Study-level points and caveats: From normal lung to invasive adenocarcinoma, top clone frequencies appeared to decrease. Later-stage lesions appeared to have more T cells, more diversity, less clonality.

In this sample, this clone turned up once. The antigen is unknown. Input material: FFPE adjacent normal lung tissue. The sequence was obtained from an older donor with lung adenocarcinoma. The chain employs TRBV19 and TRBJ2-5; D is unclear. The CDR3 region has the DNA TGTGCCAGTAGGACCCTAGGGCAAGAGACCCAGTACTTC. It translates to CASRTLGQETQYF.